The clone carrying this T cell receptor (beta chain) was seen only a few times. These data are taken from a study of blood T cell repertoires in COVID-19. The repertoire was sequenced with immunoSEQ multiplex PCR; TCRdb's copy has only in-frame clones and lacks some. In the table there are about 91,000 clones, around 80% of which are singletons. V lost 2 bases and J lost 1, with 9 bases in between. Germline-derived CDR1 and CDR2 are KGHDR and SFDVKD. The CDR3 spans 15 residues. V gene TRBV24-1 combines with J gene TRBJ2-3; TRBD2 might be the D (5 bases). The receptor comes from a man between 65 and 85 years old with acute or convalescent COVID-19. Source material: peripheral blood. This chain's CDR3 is CATSDSQRGTDTQYF. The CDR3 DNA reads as TGTGCCACCAGTGATTCTCAGAGGGGCACAGATACGCAGTATTTT.